The 21 T cell receptor beta chains listed next were all sequenced from one sample in a study of shared clonotypes between healthy human individuals. The method was immunoSEQ multiplex PCR; TCRdb's version includes in-frame clones alone and lacks a portion of them. The sample has a few million clones; around nine tenths are singletons. The sequenced material came from naive CD4+ T cells sorted from blood. Sample subset: CD45RA+ positively selected. The receptors stem from a man aged 18 to 30 in good health.

The V gene is TRBV25-1, the J gene TRBJ2-5; 11 positions match TRBD2. This CDR3 is built from 15 residues. Germline CDR1 and CDR2: MGHDK and SYGVNS. Trimming took 1 base from V and 4 from J; bases not matched to a gene: 2. CDR3 amino acids: CASSESTSGIETQYF. The CDR3 DNA sequence: TGTGCCAGCAGTGAATCGACTAGCGGGATAGAGACCCAGTACTTC. The complete variable domain, with remaining parts taken from reference TRBV25-1 and TRBJ2-5, reads EADIYQTPRYLVIGTGKKITLECSQTMGHDKMYWYQQDPGMELHLIHYSYGVNSTEKGDLSSESTVSRIRTEHFPLTLESARPSHTSQYLCASSESTSGIETQYFGPGTRLLVL.

V and J are TRBV18 and TRBJ1-1; TRBD1 agrees at 12 bases. The CDR3 spans 15 residues. Trimming at V came to 5 bases and at J to 2 bases, leaving 3 bases not matched to a gene. Germline values: CDR1 KGHSH, CDR2 LQKENI. The CDR3 bases are TGTGCCAGCTCATCGGGGACAGGGGGCAACACTGAAGCTTTCTTT. This sequence encodes CASSSGTGGNTEAFF. Full variable domain (remainder filled in from reference TRBV18 and TRBJ1-1): NAGVMQNPRHLVRRRGQEARLRCSPMKGHSHVYWYRQLPEEGLKFMVYLQKENIIDESGMPKERFSAEFPKEGPSILRIQQVVRGDSAAYFCASSSGTGGNTEAFFGQGTRLTVV.

The DNA for the CDR3 is TGTGCCAGTAGTATCGACAGGGGAGTTACTGAAGCTTTCTTT. The encoded protein is CASSIDRGVTEAFF. The chain carries TRBV19 and TRBJ1-1, with 8 bases that match TRBD1. CDR1 and CDR2 from the germline V gene are LNHDA and SQIVND (reference sequence). V dropped 3 bases and J dropped 5; count of bases not matched to a gene: 5. CDR3 length equals 14 residues.

The genes are TRBV27 and TRBJ1-2; 7 nucleotides align to TRBD1. Germline lookup yields CDR1 MNHEY and CDR2 SMNVEV (reference sequence). The CDR3 contains 15 residues. The J segment lost 4 bases and the V segment lost 5 bases, leaving 10 bases of the junction unmatched. The CDR3 reads CASSPNDRESYGYTF. The DNA of the CDR3 is TGTGCCAGCAGTCCAAATGACAGGGAGTCCTATGGCTACACCTTC.

This sequence joins TRBV7-2 and TRBJ1-5; D is ambiguous. This CDR3 comprises 13 residues. The V gene lost 2 bases and the J gene lost 6 bases, with 8 bases spanning the gap. Germline assignment: CDR1 SGHTA and CDR2 FQGNSA. The CDR3 DNA reads TGTGCCAGCAGCTTACCGAATGGTCAGCCCCAGCATTTT. Residues: CASSLPNGQPQHF.

The chain carries TRBV7-8 and TRBJ1-5; D is unclear. Germline CDR1 and CDR2: SGHVS and FQNEAQ. The V end was cut by 3 bases, the J end by 0 bases, with 9 bases between. The length of the CDR3 is 15 residues. The chain's CDR3 is CASSFDGYSNQPQHF. Here the CDR3 DNA reads TGTGCCAGCAGCTTTGATGGTTATAGCAATCAGCCCCAGCATTTT.

The rearrangement uses TRBV13 and TRBJ2-5; D might be TRBD1 (6 bases). CDR3 length: 11 residues. Germline-derived CDR1 and CDR2 are PRHDT and FYEKMQ (reference sequence). The ends were cut back, 11 bases at V and 5 bases at J, with 12 bases in the middle. The CDR3 DNA follows: TGTGCCTCCGGACAGAGGGAGACCCAGTACTTC. Protein sequence: CASGQRETQYF.

The V call is TRBV6-1, the J call TRBJ1-6, with D hard to call. V lost 7 bases and J lost 9, with 13 bases in between. The CDR3 spans 13 residues. Germline loops: CDR1 MNHNS, CDR2 SASEGT. CDR3 bases: TGTGCCAGCAATCCGGGGTGGAGTTCACCCCTCCACTTT. Its protein is CASNPGWSSPLHF.

J is TRBJ2-3 and V is TRBV9; a weak D match, TRBD2 (6 bases). The CDR3 spans 16 residues. Between the trimmed V and J ends, which lost 3 bases and 3 bases, there was a span of 17 bases. Germline V CDR1 and CDR2: SGDLS, YYNGEE. CDR3 sequence reads: CASSGRAGSKTDTQYF. As DNA, the CDR3 is TGTGCCAGCAGCGGAAGGGCGGGGAGCAAGACAGATACGCAGTATTTT.

The table lists this clone with a count of one. V is TRBV18 and J is TRBJ2-7; maybe TRBD2 (6 bases). This CDR3 has 15 residues. Germline V gives CDR1 KGHSH, CDR2 LQKENI. Trimming left V 8 bases short and J 2 bases short, with 19 bases between. CDR3 amino acids: CASQDGGVLAYEQYF. CDR3 DNA sequence: TGTGCCAGCCAAGACGGAGGGGTCCTCGCCTACGAGCAGTACTTC.

The table lists this clone with a few counts. This chain links TRBV18 with TRBJ1-2; D might be TRBD1 (5 bases). This CDR3 comprises 14 residues. Germline V CDR1 and CDR2: KGHSH, LQKENI. Trimming took off 4 bases at V and 0 bases at J, with 9 bases between the two ends. The CDR3 bases are TGTGCCAGCTCACACGACAGATCTAACTATGGCTACACCTTC. Amino acids: CASSHDRSNYGYTF.

This clone has just one count. The rearrangement uses TRBV9 and TRBJ1-6, with 7 bases lining up with TRBD1. V shed 2 bases, J shed 6 bases, and the junction held 14 bases outside the gene matches. The CDR3 is 18 residues long. CDR1 and CDR2 from the germline V gene are SGDLS and YYNGEE. CDR3 nucleotides: TGTGCCAGCAGCGTTTCAGGGGGGCGAGGCGGAGCTAATTCACCCCTCCACTTT. This translates into CASSVSGGRGGANSPLHF.

The chain is built from TRBV29-1 and TRBJ2-5; 7 bases align to TRBD1. The J segment lost 4 bases and the V segment lost 7 bases, leaving 9 bases of the junction unmatched. Per the germline V gene, CDR1 is SQVTM and CDR2 is ANQGSEA. The CDR3 length is 13 residues. DNA for the CDR3: TGCAGCGCAGCTAACAGGGGATCAGAGACCCAGTACTTC. Its translation: CSAANRGSETQYF.

The chain links TRBV5-4 to TRBJ2-2, with unresolved D. Deletions cut 4 bases from V and 2 bases from J, with 9 bases between. CDR3 length: 14 residues. The germline CDR1 and CDR2 sequences are SGHNT and YYREEE (reference sequence). The CDR3 nucleotides are TGTGCCAGCAGCCCATCGATAAACACCGGGGAGCTGTTTTTT. Protein product: CASSPSINTGELFF.

The table lists this clone with a count of one. This chain connects TRBV15 to TRBJ2-7, with 8 bases aligning to TRBD1. From germline, CDR1 is LNHNV and CDR2 YYDKDF (reference sequence). This CDR3 is 15 amino acids long. With 3 bases clipped from V and 3 bases from J, the junction kept 7 bases outside the gene matches. DNA of the CDR3: TGTGCCACCAGCAGGCTCCGGACAGGGATCTACGAGCAGTACTTC. Translating it yields CATSRLRTGIYEQYF.

A word on this clone: Other nucleotide sequences in the sample specify the same CDR3. The gene calls are TRBV18 and TRBJ1-2, with D unresolved. This CDR3 has 13 amino acids. The germline CDR1 and CDR2 sequences are KGHSH and LQKENI. The V end lost 9 bases, the J end lost 3 bases, and 14 bases lay between the germline ends. As DNA, the CDR3 is TGTGCCAGTTCCGAAGGGTACGACTATGGCTACACCTTC. This translates into CASSEGYDYGYTF.

V usage is TRBV2 and J usage is TRBJ1-5, with a tentative D call TRBD1 (6 bases). The CDR3 runs to 14 residues. V was clipped by 3 bases and J by 5 bases, with 11 bases between them. CDR1 is SNHLY, CDR2 FYNNEI, per germline. Written as DNA, the CDR3 is TGTGCCAGCAGTGAGGTAGGGGGAGATCAGCCCCAGCATTTT. It specifies CASSEVGGDQPQHF.

The chain couples TRBV4-3 to TRBJ2-3, with D unresolved. The CDR3 has 17 amino acids. Germline V CDR1 and CDR2: LGHNA, YSLEER. V was shortened by 0 bases and J by 2 bases, with 15 bases between the two germline ends. The CDR3 nucleotides read TGCGCCAGCAGCCAAGAGAGGAGTTTAACTTCCACAGATACGCAGTATTTT. Translating it yields CASSQERSLTSTDTQYF.

The chain joins TRBV5-1 to TRBJ2-7; TRBD2 aligns across 11 bases. Germline assignment: CDR1 SGHRS and CDR2 YFSETQ. With V trimmed by 7 bases and J by 5 bases, 8 bases remained unmatched. The CDR3 loop spans 14 amino acids. CDR3 bases: TGCGCCAGCTTGCGACTAGCGGGGTTGGACGAGCAGTACTTC. Amino acid sequence: CASLRLAGLDEQYF.

V usage is TRBV19 and J usage is TRBJ2-7; the match to TRBD2 covers 11 bases. CDR1 LNHDA and CDR2 SQIVND come from the germline V gene (reference sequence). The CDR3 contains 15 residues. With 5 bases clipped from V and 3 bases from J, the junction kept 6 bases outside the gene matches. Here the CDR3 reads CASSSGLADYYEQYF. The DNA for the CDR3 is TGTGCCAGTAGTTCGGGACTAGCGGATTACTACGAGCAGTACTTC.

The chain employs TRBV6-6 and TRBJ1-5, with D perhaps TRBD1 (5 bases). Per the germline V gene, CDR1 is MNHNY and CDR2 is SVGAGI (reference sequence). V was trimmed by 0 bases and J by 6 bases, leaving 12 bases between them. This CDR3 comprises 15 residues. For the CDR3, the DNA is TGTGCCAGCAGTTACTCGACAGCCAGGGTTCAGCCCCAGCATTTT. This encodes CASSYSTARVQPQHF.